The subject of this entry is one T cell receptor (beta chain). All donors provided no fewer than one pre-ART and no fewer than two post-ART PBMC samples. Held in samples before DNA extraction were roughly 0.85-11 million cryopreserved PBMC. The data belong to a study of long-term antiretroviral therapy in people with HIV. For the study at large: When the earliest samples were collected, ART was typically delayed until CD4 counts fell.

CDR1 and CDR2 (germline): SGHRS, YFSETQ. The CDR3 contains 16 residues. Trimming at V came to 0 bases and at J to 4 bases, leaving 4 bases not matched to a gene. At survey level, the immunoSEQ assay was run in its v3.0 version. Using immunoSEQ multiplex PCR, the repertoire was profiled, and TCRdb retains in-frame clones only, with some absent. The sample has 15,000 to 20,000 clones, over 60% seen once. J is TRBJ2-2 and V is TRBV5-1, with 9 bases that match TRBD1. The sample in question was unsorted PBMCs, obtained 2.9 years after starting antiretroviral therapy. The sequence was collected from a woman aged 30 to 39 with HIV. The CDR3 DNA reads TGCGCCAGCAGCTTGGCCGGGACAGGGATCACCGGGGAGCTGTTTTTT. Protein product: CASSLAGTGITGELFF.